There are a few counts of the clone carrying this T cell receptor beta chain. Its antigen is currently unknown. This entry is derived from a study of cytomegalovirus exposure and HLA in healthy donors. Notes on the study in general: It was taken for granted in presence/absence analyses that sequencing depth across donors was roughly uniform. Follow-up analysis seemed to connect common viral pathogens with several of the most significant clusters identified.

PCR involved 60 Vbeta and 13 Jbeta primers. Assay used: immunoSEQ multiplex PCR; TCRdb lists only in-frame clones, some missing. The sample has under 300,000 clones, 80% to 90% seen once. Sequencing used PBMCs. This TCR came from a woman in her 40s in good health and CMV-seropositive.

As DNA, the CDR3 is TGTGCCAGCAGCCAAGAGATACGGGGAGCGGGAGGCGGGGAGCTGTTTTTT. Translation gives CASSQEIRGAGGGELFF. This sequence joins TRBV4-2 and TRBJ2-2; 9 bases are a match to TRBD2. CDR1 and CDR2 (germline): LGHNA, YNFKEQ. V shed 0 bases and J 7 bases; nucleotides not matched to a gene: 9. The CDR3 sequence is 17 residues long.